This entry lists 7 T cell receptor beta chains sequenced from one sample in a study of cytomegalovirus exposure and HLA in healthy donors. Amplification used 60 Vbeta primers and 13 Jbeta primers. Measured with immunoSEQ multiplex PCR; TCRdb has only the in-frame clones, and not every one. The sample table includes about 75,000 clones. Material for sequencing was PBMCs. Every receptor here comes from a man between 18 and 29 years old in good health and CMV-seropositive.

The chain combines TRBV6-5 with TRBJ1-1, with 10 bases identical to TRBD1. The CDR3 extends over 13 amino acids. The V gene end was trimmed by 4 bases and the J gene end by 8 bases; junction bases not matched to a gene: 4. The germline gives CDR1 MNHEY, CDR2 SVGAGI. CDR3 amino acids: CASSWETGGEAFF. In DNA form, the CDR3 reads TGTGCCAGCAGTTGGGAGACAGGGGGCGAAGCTTTCTTT.

The rearrangement joins TRBV4-1 to TRBJ2-4; D may be TRBD1 (5 bases). V lost 4 bases, J lost 5 bases, and 9 bases lay in between. Per germline, CDR1 MGHRA and CDR2 YSYEKL. The CDR3 spans 13 residues. The CDR3: CASSPQTENIQYF. CDR3 coding DNA: TGCGCCAGCAGCCCACAGACAGAAAACATTCAGTACTTC.

The chain joins TRBV11-3 to TRBJ2-5; 7 nucleotides align to TRBD2. This CDR3 comprises 13 residues. Germline V CDR1 and CDR2: SGHNT, YENEEA. The junction had 5 bases not matched to a gene; V was cut back by 5 bases and J by 5 bases. The CDR3 sequence is CASSLGGGETQYF. The CDR3 DNA reads TGTGCCAGCAGCCTTGGGGGAGGGGAGACCCAGTACTTC.

This chain connects TRBV10-1 to TRBJ1-5, with 8 nucleotides matching TRBD1. Losses at the gene ends were 2 bases for V and 7 bases for J; bases not matched to a gene: 19. The CDR3 contains 19 residues. Germline V gene lookup returns CDR1 WNHNN and CDR2 SYGVQD (reference sequence). The chain's CDR3 is CASSEREVHGQGEEQPQHF. For the CDR3, the DNA is TGCGCCAGCAGTGAGCGGGAGGTCCACGGACAGGGAGAGGAACAGCCCCAGCATTTT.

The V gene is TRBV5-1, the J gene TRBJ2-1, with 11 bases lining up with TRBD2. The V segment lost 4 bases and the J segment 3 bases; nucleotides outside the gene matches: 3. This CDR3 contains 15 residues. CDR1 and CDR2 (germline): SGHRS, YFSETQ. The CDR3 spells CASSTLAGVYNEQFF. As DNA, the CDR3 is TGCGCCAGCAGCACACTAGCGGGAGTCTACAATGAGCAGTTCTTC. Full variable domain (rest looked up from reference TRBV5-1 and TRBJ2-1): KAGVTQTPRYLIKTRGQQVTLSCSPISGHRSVSWYQQTPGQGLQFLFEYFSETQRNKGNFPGRFSGRQFSNSRSEMNVSTLELGDSALYLCASSTLAGVYNEQFFGPGTRLTVL.

The rearrangement joins TRBV7-2 to TRBJ2-3, with 8 bases aligning to TRBD2. The CDR3 loop spans 14 amino acids. CDR1 and CDR2 from the germline V gene are SGHTA and FQGNSA. V trimming: 7 bases; J trimming: 3 bases; junction bases outside the gene matches: 6. The CDR3 spells CASTLSSGTDTQYF. The DNA for the CDR3 is TGTGCCAGCACCCTCTCTAGCGGGACAGATACGCAGTATTTT.

The chain recombines TRBV19 with TRBJ2-1; maybe TRBD2 (6 bases). In germline, CDR1 is LNHDA, CDR2 SQIVND (reference sequence). The V end lost 5 bases, the J end lost 6 bases, and 14 bases lay between the germline ends. CDR3 size: 14 residues. The DNA for the CDR3 is TGTGCCAGTAGTGTCCCGGGACTCCGCAATGAGCAGTTCTTC. Its protein is CASSVPGLRNEQFF.